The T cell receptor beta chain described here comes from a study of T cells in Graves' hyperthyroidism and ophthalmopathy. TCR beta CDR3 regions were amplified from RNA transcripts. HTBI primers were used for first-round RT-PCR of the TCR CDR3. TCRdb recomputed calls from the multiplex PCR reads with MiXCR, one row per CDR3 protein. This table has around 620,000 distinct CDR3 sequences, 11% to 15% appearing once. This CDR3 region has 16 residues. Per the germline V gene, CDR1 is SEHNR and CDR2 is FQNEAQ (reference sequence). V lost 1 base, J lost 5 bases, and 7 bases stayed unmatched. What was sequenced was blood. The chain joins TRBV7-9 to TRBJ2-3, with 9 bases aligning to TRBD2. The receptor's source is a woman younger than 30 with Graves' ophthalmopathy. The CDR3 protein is CASSLVTSGLRDTQYF. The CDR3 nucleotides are TGTGCCAGCAGCTTAGTCACTAGCGGGCTGAGAGATACGCAGTATTTT.